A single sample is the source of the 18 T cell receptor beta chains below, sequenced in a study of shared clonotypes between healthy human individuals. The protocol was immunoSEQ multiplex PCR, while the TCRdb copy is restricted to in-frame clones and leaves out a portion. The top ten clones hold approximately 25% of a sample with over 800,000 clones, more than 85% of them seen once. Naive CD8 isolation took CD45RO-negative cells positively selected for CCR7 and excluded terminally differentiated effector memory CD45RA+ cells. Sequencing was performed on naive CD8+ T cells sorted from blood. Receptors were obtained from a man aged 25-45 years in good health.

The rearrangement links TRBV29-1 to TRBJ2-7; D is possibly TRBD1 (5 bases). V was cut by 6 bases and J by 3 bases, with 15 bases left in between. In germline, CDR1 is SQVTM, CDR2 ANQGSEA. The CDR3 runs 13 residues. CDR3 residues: CSVSRQGSYEQYF. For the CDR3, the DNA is TGCAGCGTCAGCCGTCAGGGAAGCTACGAGCAGTACTTC.

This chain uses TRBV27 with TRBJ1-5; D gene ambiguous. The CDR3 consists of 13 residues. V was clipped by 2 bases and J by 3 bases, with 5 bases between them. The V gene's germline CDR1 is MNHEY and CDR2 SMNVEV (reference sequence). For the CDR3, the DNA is TGTGCCAGCAGTTTAGGAACCAATCAGCCCCAGCATTTT. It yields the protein CASSLGTNQPQHF.

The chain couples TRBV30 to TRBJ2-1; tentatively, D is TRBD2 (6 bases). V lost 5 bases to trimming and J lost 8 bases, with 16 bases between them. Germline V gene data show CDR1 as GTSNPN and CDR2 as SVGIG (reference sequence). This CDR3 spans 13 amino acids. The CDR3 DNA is TGTGCCTGGGGGAACGGGAGAGGAGATGAGCAGTTCTTC. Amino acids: CAWGNGRGDEQFF.

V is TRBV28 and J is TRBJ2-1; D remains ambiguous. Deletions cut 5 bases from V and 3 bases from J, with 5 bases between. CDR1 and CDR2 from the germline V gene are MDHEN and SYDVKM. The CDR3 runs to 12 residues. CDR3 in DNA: TGTGCCAGCAGTGCCAACTACAATGAGCAGTTCTTC. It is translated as CASSANYNEQFF.

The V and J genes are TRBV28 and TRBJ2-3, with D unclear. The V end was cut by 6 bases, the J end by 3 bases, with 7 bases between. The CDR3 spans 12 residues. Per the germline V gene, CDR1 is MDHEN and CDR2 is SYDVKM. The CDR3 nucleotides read TGTGCCAGCAGACCGTTGACAGATACGCAGTATTTT. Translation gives CASRPLTDTQYF.

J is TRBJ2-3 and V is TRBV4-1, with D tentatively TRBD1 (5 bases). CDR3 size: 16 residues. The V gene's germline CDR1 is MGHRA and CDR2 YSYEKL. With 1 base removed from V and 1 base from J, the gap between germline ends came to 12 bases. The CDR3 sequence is CASSQVIQGGTDTQYF. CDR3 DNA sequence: TGCGCCAGCAGCCAAGTCATTCAGGGTGGCACAGATACGCAGTATTTT.

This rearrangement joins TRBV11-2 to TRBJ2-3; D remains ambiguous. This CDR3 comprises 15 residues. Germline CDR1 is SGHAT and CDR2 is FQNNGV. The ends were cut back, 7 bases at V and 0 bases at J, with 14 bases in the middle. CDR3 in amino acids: CASTPRVGSTDTQYF. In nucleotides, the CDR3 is TGTGCCAGCACACCCCGTGTGGGTAGCACAGATACGCAGTATTTT.

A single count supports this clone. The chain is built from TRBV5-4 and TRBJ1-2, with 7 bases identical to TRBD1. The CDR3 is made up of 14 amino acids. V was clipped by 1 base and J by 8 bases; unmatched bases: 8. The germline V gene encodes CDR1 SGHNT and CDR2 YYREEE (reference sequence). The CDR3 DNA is TGTGCCAGCAGCTTGAACGGTCAGGGGGTCGGCTACACCTTC. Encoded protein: CASSLNGQGVGYTF.

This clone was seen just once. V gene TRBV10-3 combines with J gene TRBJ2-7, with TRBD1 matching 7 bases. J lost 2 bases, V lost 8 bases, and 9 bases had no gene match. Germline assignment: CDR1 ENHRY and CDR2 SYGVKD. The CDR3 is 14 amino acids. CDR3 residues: CAIASRTGAYEQYF. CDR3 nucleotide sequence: TGTGCCATCGCCTCCCGGACAGGAGCCTACGAGCAGTACTTC.

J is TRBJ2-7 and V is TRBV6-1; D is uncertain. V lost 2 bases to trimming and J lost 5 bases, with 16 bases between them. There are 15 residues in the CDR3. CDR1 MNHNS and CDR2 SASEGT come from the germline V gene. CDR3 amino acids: CASSELVLLFHEQYF. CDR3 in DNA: TGTGCCAGCAGTGAACTGGTCCTTCTATTCCACGAGCAGTACTTC.

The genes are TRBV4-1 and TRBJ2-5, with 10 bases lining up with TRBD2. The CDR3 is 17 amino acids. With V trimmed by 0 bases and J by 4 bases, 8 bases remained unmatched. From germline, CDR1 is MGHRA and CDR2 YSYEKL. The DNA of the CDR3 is TGCGCCAGCAGCCAAGATGCAGCGGGAGGGGATCCAGAGACCCAGTACTTC. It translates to CASSQDAAGGDPETQYF.

CDR3 loop: CASSQGRRTSYEQYF. For the CDR3, the DNA is TGCGCCAGCAGCCAAGGAAGGCGTACCTCCTACGAGCAGTACTTC. This rearrangement joins TRBV4-1 to TRBJ2-7; D uncertain. The ends were cut back, 1 base at V and 0 bases at J, with 10 bases in the middle. CDR3 length: 15 residues. Germline values: CDR1 MGHRA, CDR2 YSYEKL.

In DNA, the CDR3 is TGTGCCAGCGCGCTGAACACCGGGGAGCTGTTTTTT. This encodes CASALNTGELFF. The V gene is TRBV2, the J gene TRBJ2-2; D is uncertain. CDR3 length: 12 amino acids. V shed 8 bases and J shed 1 base, with 5 bases lying between them. Looked up from germline, CDR1 is SNHLY and CDR2 is FYNNEI. Complete variable domain (other parts from reference TRBV2 and TRBJ2-2): EPEVTQTPSHQVTQMGQEVILRCVPISNHLYFYWYRQILGQKVEFLVSFYNNEISEKSEIFDDQFSVERPDGSNFTLKIRSTKLEDSAMYFCASALNTGELFFGEGSRLTVL.

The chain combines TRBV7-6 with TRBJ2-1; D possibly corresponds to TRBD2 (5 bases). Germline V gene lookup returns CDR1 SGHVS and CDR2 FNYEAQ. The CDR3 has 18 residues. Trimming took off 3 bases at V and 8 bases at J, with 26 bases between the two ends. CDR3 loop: CASSFSLDFTLENDEQFF. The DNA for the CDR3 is TGTGCCAGCAGCTTCTCGTTGGACTTCACCCTGGAAAACGATGAGCAGTTCTTC.

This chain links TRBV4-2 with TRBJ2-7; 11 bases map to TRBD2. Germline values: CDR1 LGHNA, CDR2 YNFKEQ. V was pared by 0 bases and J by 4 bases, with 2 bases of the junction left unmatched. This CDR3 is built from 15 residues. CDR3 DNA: TGTGCCAGCAGCCAAGAAGGGACTAGCGGATACGAGCAGTACTTC. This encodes CASSQEGTSGYEQYF.

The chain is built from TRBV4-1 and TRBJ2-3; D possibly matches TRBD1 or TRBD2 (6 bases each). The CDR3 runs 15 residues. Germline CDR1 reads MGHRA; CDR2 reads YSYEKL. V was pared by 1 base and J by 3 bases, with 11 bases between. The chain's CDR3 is CASSQVGGTTDTQYF. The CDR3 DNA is TGCGCCAGCAGCCAAGTTGGGGGGACAACAGATACGCAGTATTTT.

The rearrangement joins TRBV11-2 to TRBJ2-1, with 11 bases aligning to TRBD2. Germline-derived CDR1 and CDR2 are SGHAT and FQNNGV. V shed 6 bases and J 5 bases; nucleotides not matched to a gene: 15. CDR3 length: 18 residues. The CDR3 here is CASSYWGNPGLADNEQFF. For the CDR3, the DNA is TGTGCCAGCAGTTATTGGGGGAATCCGGGACTAGCGGACAATGAGCAGTTCTTC.

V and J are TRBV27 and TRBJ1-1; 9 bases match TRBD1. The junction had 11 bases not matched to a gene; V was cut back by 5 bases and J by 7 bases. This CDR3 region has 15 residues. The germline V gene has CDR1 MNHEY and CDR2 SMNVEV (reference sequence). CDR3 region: CASSPTTGGRNEAFF. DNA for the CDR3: TGTGCCAGCAGTCCGACGACAGGGGGGAGGAATGAAGCTTTCTTT.